This T cell receptor (beta chain) appears in the sequencing data of a study of T-cell memory formation after mild COVID-19. Amplification by 5'RACE using constant-segment primers produced TCR alpha and TCR beta cDNA libraries that carried sample barcodes and UMIs. TCRdb called the 5' RACE reads again in MiXCR, with one record for every CDR3 protein. The data show some 300,000 distinct CDR3 sequences, 15% to 20% seen once. The study's findings and limits: Day 15 to 85 contractors were CD4/CD8 balanced; later expanders leaned CD4+.

The CDR3 is made up of 16 amino acids. Looked up from germline, CDR1 is SGHTA and CDR2 is FQGNSA. V lost 2 bases, J lost 4 bases, and 4 bases stayed unmatched. Notes on this clonotype: As yet, its antigen is unknown.

The TCR sequence derives from a man in his late teens or twenties who had mild COVID-19 (a few samples of this study predate the infection). Cell type and time point are not known. Specimen: PBMCs or a T cell subset sorted from them (not recorded which). The chain carries TRBV7-2 and TRBJ2-1; 11 bases map to TRBD1. The CDR3 loop reads CASSLRGQGGYNEQFF. The CDR3 DNA reads as TGTGCCAGCAGCTTAAGGGGACAGGGGGGTTACAATGAGCAGTTCTTC.